The clone carrying this TCR beta chain appeared a few times. The antigen remains undetermined. V was cut by 6 bases and J by 4 bases, with 4 bases left in between. The CDR3 sequence is 11 residues long. The sample originates from a study of naive and memory T cell subsets. Overall study results and limits: TCR counts from RNA may reflect activation-linked expression changes. Possibly reflecting memory cells re-expressing CD45RA, a few larger clonotypes occurred in naive repertoires, especially CD8.

Both TRBC1 and TRBC2 were covered by a beta constant-region primer of two equimolar oligonucleotides. Four rounds of PCR amplified the ligated cDNA using nested alpha and beta constant-region primers plus SP2. TCRdb re-called the UMI-ligation and nested PCR reads with MiXCR, one entry per CDR3 protein. There are tens of thousands of distinct CDR3 sequences in the sample; approximately 11% occur only once, and 0.13% lies in the top ten. The sample consisted of naive CD4+ T cells from blood. The gene calls are TRBV12-3 or TRBV12-4 and TRBJ2-1; D is uncertain. The receptor's source is a human donor in good health. CDR3 in DNA: TGTGCCAGCAGCCGTTACAATGAGCAGTTCTTC. Protein: CASSRYNEQFF.